These 31 T cell receptor beta chains share one sample of origin, sequenced in a study of cytomegalovirus exposure and HLA in healthy donors (dated by TCRdb to 2016 to 2017). Library preparation employed the immunoSEQ multiplex PCR assay. For the multiplex PCR, a mixture combining 60 forward primers for TCR Vbeta segments and 13 reverse primers for TCR Jbeta segments was used. The immuneACCESS repertoire file appears here via TCRdb, limited to in-frame rearrangements. These files lack a portion of the clones; in checked studies, under half of the deficit traces to unresolved V genes, and the cause of the others is not known. The sample has 130,000 or so clones on record, 88% of them singletons. Clones ranked in the top ten supply around 0.51% of the sample. The specimen was PBMCs. These receptor sequences come from a woman aged 40 to 50 in good health and CMV-seronegative.

The rearrangement joins TRBV18 to TRBJ1-3, with no clear D. Per the germline V gene, CDR1 is KGHSH and CDR2 is LQKENI. CDR3 size: 14 residues. V shed 3 bases and J shed 2 bases, with 8 bases lying between them. CDR3 sequence: CASSPGATGNTIYF. The CDR3 DNA follows: TGTGCCAGCTCACCGGGCGCGACTGGAAACACCATATATTTT. The full variable domain, rest sourced from reference TRBV18 and TRBJ1-3, is NAGVMQNPRHLVRRRGQEARLRCSPMKGHSHVYWYRQLPEEGLKFMVYLQKENIIDESGMPKERFSAEFPKEGPSILRIQQVVRGDSAAYFCASSPGATGNTIYFGEGSWLTVV.

This chain links TRBV28 with TRBJ1-1, with D possibly matching TRBD1 (5 bases). Deletions cut 6 bases from V and 6 bases from J, with 14 bases between. This CDR3 is 13 amino acids long. Germline assignment: CDR1 MDHEN and CDR2 SYDVKM. The CDR3 DNA follows: TGTGCCAGCAGACTCCAGGGTCCCCCTGAAGCTTTCTTT. This translates into CASRLQGPPEAFF.

The chain employs TRBV7-8 and TRBJ2-1, with unresolved D. V lost 1 base, J lost 1 base, and 5 bases lay in between. This CDR3 spans 14 amino acids. Germline CDR1 SGHVS, CDR2 FQNEAQ. The CDR3 reads CASSLVESYNEQFF. CDR3 bases: TGTGCCAGCAGCTTAGTAGAGTCCTACAATGAGCAGTTCTTC.

The chain has TRBV30 and TRBJ2-2; D ambiguous. V shed 7 bases and J shed 1 base, with 10 bases lying between them. The CDR3 loop spans 13 amino acids. Germline V gives CDR1 GTSNPN, CDR2 SVGIG (reference sequence). The CDR3 spells CASPRWNTGELFF. Here the CDR3 DNA reads TGTGCCTCCCCACGGTGGAACACCGGGGAGCTGTTTTTT.

The genes are TRBV10-1 and TRBJ2-3; D is possibly TRBD2 (5 bases). The CDR3 consists of 13 residues. V lost 5 bases to trimming and J lost 1 base, with 7 bases between them. In germline, CDR1 is WNHNN, CDR2 SYGVQD (reference sequence). The CDR3 sequence: CASSLGGTDTQYF. The CDR3 coding sequence is TGCGCCAGCAGTCTCGGGGGCACAGATACGCAGTATTTT.

A single count supports this clone. An end of the junction does not agree with germline; a read error may underlie this. J is TRBJ1-1 and V is TRBV7-9; D perhaps matches TRBD1 (6 bases). Germline-derived CDR1 and CDR2 are SEHNR and FQNEAQ (reference sequence). The CDR3 has 13 residues. The DNA of the CDR3 is TGTTCCAGCAGCTTAGGCGGAACAGGGGAAGCTTTCTTT. Translating gives CSSSLGGTGEAFF. Supplemented by reference TRBV7-9 and TRBJ1-1, the full variable domain reads DTGVSQNPRHKITKRGQNVTFRCDPISEHNRLYWYRQTLGQGPEFLTYFQNEAQLEKSRLLSDRFSAERPKGSFSTLEIQRTEQGDSAMYLCSSSLGGTGEAFFGQGTRLTVV.

The chain combines TRBV4-2 with TRBJ1-2; a weak D match, TRBD1 (5 bases). This CDR3 region has 16 residues. Germline CDR1 and CDR2: LGHNA and YNFKEQ. Trimming pared 0 bases from V and 3 bases from J, leaving 14 bases between. Here the CDR3 reads CASSQDGQGRHYGYTF. The CDR3 region has the DNA TGTGCCAGCAGCCAAGATGGGCAGGGAAGGCACTATGGCTACACCTTC.

The rearrangement uses TRBV4-1 and TRBJ1-4; D gene uncertain. Germline lookup yields CDR1 MGHRA and CDR2 YSYEKL. The CDR3 is made up of 18 amino acids. Trimming shortened V by 0 bases and J by 0 bases, and 14 bases separated the two germline ends. CDR3 in DNA: TGCGCCAGCAGCCAAGACGGTGGCAGGCTACCAACTAATGAAAAACTGTTTTTT. Protein sequence: CASSQDGGRLPTNEKLFF.

The chain uses TRBV7-6 and TRBJ2-1; weak D call: TRBD2 (6 bases). The CDR3 is 18 amino acids. Germline CDR1 and CDR2: SGHVS and FNYEAQ. The ends were cut back, 2 bases at V and 6 bases at J, with 23 bases in the middle. For the CDR3, the DNA is TGTGCCAGCAGCTTACAATTAGCGGCCGGTCTCGGACGCAATGAGCAGTTCTTC. Residues: CASSLQLAAGLGRNEQFF.

The V gene is TRBV29-1, the J gene TRBJ2-1; TRBD1 might be the D (5 bases). V lost 7 bases to trimming and J lost 7 bases, with 11 bases between them. The germline V gene has CDR1 SQVTM and CDR2 ANQGSEA. The CDR3 runs to 11 residues. CDR3 coding DNA: TGCAGCGCAGGACACTTGAATGAGCAGTTCTTC. Translated, it gives CSAGHLNEQFF.

The rearrangement joins TRBV27 to TRBJ1-4; 8 positions match TRBD1. Trimming took 5 bases from V and 8 from J; bases not matched to a gene: 10. Germline V gives CDR1 MNHEY, CDR2 SMNVEV (reference sequence). CDR3 length: 15 amino acids. The CDR3 nucleotides read TGTGCCAGCAGTCCCCGCAGGGGGCGGGGAGAAAAACTGTTTTTT. Its protein product is CASSPRRGRGEKLFF.

The chain carries TRBV5-4 and TRBJ2-3; 10 bases line up with TRBD2. CDR1 SGHNT and CDR2 YYREEE come from the germline V gene (reference sequence). V trimming: 1 base; J trimming: 1 base; junction bases outside the gene matches: 6. The CDR3 has 17 residues. The CDR3 loop reads CASSLTTGTSGTDTQYF. CDR3 in DNA: TGTGCCAGCAGCTTGACGACTGGGACTAGCGGCACAGATACGCAGTATTTT.

This rearrangement joins TRBV20-1 to TRBJ2-3, with 7 bases aligning to TRBD1. The germline gives CDR1 DFQATT, CDR2 SNEGSKA (reference sequence). The CDR3 is made up of 11 amino acids. V gave up 4 bases and J gave up 6 bases; unmatched junction bases: 1. CDR3 in DNA: TGCAGTGCTAACAGGGGCGATACGCAGTATTTT. As protein: CSANRGDTQYF.

The chain carries TRBV7-9 and TRBJ1-3; no clear D gene. Germline CDR1 reads SEHNR; CDR2 reads FQNEAQ (reference sequence). The CDR3 length is 11 residues. CDR3 protein: CLYGSGNTIYF. The CDR3 DNA is TGTCTCTACGGGTCTGGAAACACCATATATTTT.

V and J are TRBV19 and TRBJ2-7; 8 nucleotides agree with TRBD1. The germline gives CDR1 LNHDA, CDR2 SQIVND (reference sequence). The trim removed 7 bases at V and 4 bases at J, leaving 12 bases unmatched. The CDR3 extends over 15 amino acids. The CDR3 bases are TGTGCCAGTACCTTCGGACAGGGCCAAGAATACGAGCAGTACTTC. It yields the protein CASTFGQGQEYEQYF. The whole variable domain, remainder taken from reference TRBV19 and TRBJ2-7, is DGGITQSPKYLFRKEGQNVTLSCEQNLNHDAMYWYRQDPGQGLRLIYYSQIVNDFQKGDIAEGYSVSREKKESFPLTVTSAQKNPTAFYLCASTFGQGQEYEQYFGPGTRLTVT.

The chain uses TRBV30 and TRBJ2-7, with D tentatively TRBD1 (5 bases). CDR1 is GTSNPN, CDR2 SVGIG, per germline (reference sequence). The CDR3 has 13 residues. Between the trimmed V and J ends, which lost 0 bases and 6 bases, there was a span of 12 bases. CDR3 in DNA: TGTGCCTGGAGTGTAGGCCAGGGCCGCGAGCAGTACTTC. This translates into CAWSVGQGREQYF. Variable domain in full (rest from reference TRBV30 and TRBJ2-7): SQTIHQWPATLVQPVGSPLSLECTVEGTSNPNLYWYRQAAGRGLQLLFYSVGIGQISSEVPQNLSASRPQDRQFILSSKKLLLSDSGFYLCAWSVGQGREQYFGPGTRLTVT.

The V and J genes are TRBV27 and TRBJ2-7; 10 bases map to TRBD1. The germline V gene encodes CDR1 MNHEY and CDR2 SMNVEV (reference sequence). With 6 bases clipped from V and 3 bases from J, the junction kept 5 bases outside the gene matches. The CDR3 sequence is 14 residues long. In nucleotides, the CDR3 is TGTGCCAGCAGGATGGGGACAGGGGTCTACGAGCAGTACTTC. Protein product: CASRMGTGVYEQYF.

This clone was seen a few times. The chain employs TRBV6-5 and TRBJ1-5; D not certain. Germline V gene sequence: CDR1 MNHEY, CDR2 SVGAGI. The CDR3 has 13 residues. Trimming cost V 8 bases and J 5 bases, with 13 bases left between them. The CDR3 DNA follows: TGTGCCAGCCGGGTTGGGTTTCATCAGCCCCAGCATTTT. It codes for CASRVGFHQPQHF.

The chain has TRBV9 and TRBJ2-1, with 13 bases identical to TRBD2. Germline CDR1 SGDLS, CDR2 YYNGEE. Trimming cost V 0 bases and J 6 bases; bases outside gene matches: 6. This CDR3 spans 17 amino acids. The CDR3 DNA reads TGTGCCAGCAGCGTAGGGACTAGCGGGGGCAACGGCAATGAGCAGTTCTTC. Translation gives CASSVGTSGGNGNEQFF.

The rearrangement uses TRBV27 and TRBJ2-3; 7 bases fit TRBD2. The germline CDR1 and CDR2 sequences are MNHEY and SMNVEV (reference sequence). With V trimmed by 5 bases and J by 1 base, 6 bases remained unmatched. The CDR3 has 15 residues. The CDR3 region is CASSIVAGGTDTQYF. CDR3 nucleotide sequence: TGTGCCAGCAGTATCGTAGCGGGTGGCACAGATACGCAGTATTTT.

In regard to this clone: Other DNA sequences in this sample translate to the same CDR3. The chain is built from TRBV20-1 and TRBJ2-3, with D hard to call. The CDR3 length is 10 residues. V was pared by 3 bases and J by 6 bases, with 4 bases between. Germline V gene sequence: CDR1 DFQATT, CDR2 SNEGSKA (reference sequence). In nucleotides, the CDR3 is TGCAGTGCTAGGAGGGATACGCAGTATTTT. Its translation is CSARRDTQYF.

This chain joins TRBV7-9 and TRBJ2-7, with TRBD2 identical over 12 bases. Trimming took 6 bases from V and 5 from J; bases not matched to a gene: 14. Germline lookup yields CDR1 SEHNR and CDR2 FQNEAQ (reference sequence). The length of the CDR3 is 17 residues. DNA for the CDR3: TGTGCCAGCAGAACCGGTCTAGGACTAGCGGGATATGACGAGCAGTACTTC. Encoded protein: CASRTGLGLAGYDEQYF.

This CDR3 is CASSFGQGSQPQHF. CDR3 in DNA: TGTGCCAGCAGCTTCGGACAGGGATCTCAGCCCCAGCATTTT. The chain couples TRBV28 to TRBJ1-5; 8 bases are shared with TRBD1. The CDR3 sequence is 14 residues long. V lost 6 bases and J lost 6; bases outside the gene matches: 7. Looked up from germline, CDR1 is MDHEN and CDR2 is SYDVKM.

The V and J genes are TRBV5-1 and TRBJ1-2; TRBD1 agrees at 9 bases. Germline CDR1 reads SGHRS; CDR2 reads YFSETQ. The ends lost 4 bases at V and 2 bases at J; junction bases unmatched: 9. The CDR3 contains 16 residues. The CDR3: CASSGLGQGGNYGYTF. For the CDR3, the DNA is TGCGCCAGCAGCGGACTGGGACAGGGCGGGAACTATGGCTACACCTTC.

The rearrangement joins TRBV10-3 to TRBJ2-1; D might be TRBD2 (6 bases). The germline V and J ends were trimmed by 6 bases and 5 bases, with 20 bases remaining between them. Germline V lookup: CDR1 ENHRY, CDR2 SYGVKD. The CDR3 contains 16 residues. CDR3 bases: TGTGCCATCAGGGACCTCGGTTGGGCTAGCGACAATGAGCAGTTCTTC. Protein product: CAIRDLGWASDNEQFF.

The chain uses TRBV5-1 and TRBJ2-3, with TRBD2 as a possible D gene (5 bases). Trimming left V 4 bases short and J 2 bases short, with 17 bases between. In germline, CDR1 is SGHRS, CDR2 YFSETQ. CDR3 length: 16 amino acids. The CDR3 reads CASSPDTRTLTDTQYF. The CDR3 DNA follows: TGCGCCAGCAGCCCAGACACTAGAACCCTCACAGATACGCAGTATTTT.

The rearrangement joins TRBV15 to TRBJ2-5, with unresolved D. Deletions cut 0 bases from V and 4 bases from J, with 12 bases between. The length of the CDR3 is 15 residues. Germline CDR1 is LNHNV and CDR2 is YYDKDF (reference sequence). The CDR3 DNA sequence: TGTGCCACCAGCAGAGATCTAGGAAGTACAGAGACCCAGTACTTC. This encodes CATSRDLGSTETQYF.

This rearrangement joins TRBV5-1 to TRBJ2-6; 7 nucleotides match TRBD1. This CDR3 has 17 amino acids. Trimming at V came to 4 bases and at J to 0 bases, leaving 7 bases not matched to a gene. Germline V gene sequence: CDR1 SGHRS, CDR2 YFSETQ. The CDR3: CASSPGPGGSGANVLTF. The CDR3 DNA reads TGCGCCAGCAGCCCAGGCCCAGGGGGCTCTGGGGCCAACGTCCTGACTTTC.

In its sample, this clone was seen once. V and J are TRBV11-2 and TRBJ2-7; possible D gene TRBD2, 5 bases. Trimming pared 2 bases from V and 2 bases from J, leaving 10 bases between. Germline loops: CDR1 SGHAT, CDR2 FQNNGV. This CDR3 is 14 amino acids long. This chain's CDR3 is CASSLFTGTYEQYF. The CDR3 nucleotides read TGTGCCAGCAGCTTATTCACGGGGACCTACGAGCAGTACTTC.

This clone was found once. The chain joins TRBV15 to TRBJ2-4; 10 bases align to TRBD1. J was trimmed by 9 bases and V by 5 bases; bases with no gene match: 7. The germline gives CDR1 LNHNV, CDR2 YYDKDF (reference sequence). CDR3 length: 14 residues. The CDR3 coding sequence is TGTGCCACCAGCCCAGGGACAGGGGAGGGCATTCAGTACTTC. This sequence encodes CATSPGTGEGIQYF.

This clone was counted a few times. The genes are TRBV4-2 and TRBJ1-5; D is uncertain. The V gene lost 0 bases and the J gene lost 1 base, with 7 bases spanning the gap. The CDR3 covers 15 residues. In germline, CDR1 is LGHNA, CDR2 YNFKEQ. The DNA for the CDR3 is TGTGCCAGCAGCCAAGATCGGGTGAGCAATCAGCCCCAGCATTTT. Translated: CASSQDRVSNQPQHF.